Listed below are T cell receptor beta chains from one sample, sequenced in a study of blood T cells in healthy people across ages. One entry per CDR3 protein results from TCRdb running MiXCR on the 5' RACE reads. Among about 670,000 distinct CDR3 sequences listed, 52% were seen once. The sample was blood. Source of these receptors: a woman older than 75 in good health. Both conserved end residues are trimmed from each CDR3. Each record gives: D gene, J gene, V gene, CDR3 protein. D genes are given only for firm matches.

>TRBD2|TRBJ2-7|TRBV28
ASIPVTSGPPYEQY
>.|TRBJ2-2|TRBV29-1
SVDSGNTGELF
>.|TRBJ2-3|TRBV7-2
ASSLRGPRLPGGDTQY
>.|TRBJ2-3|TRBV7-9
ASSLILSEHTDTQY
>TRBD2|TRBJ2-1|TRBV7-2
ASRAGGRDEQF
>.|TRBJ1-1|TRBV29-1
SVSSRPGLSNTEAF
>TRBD1|TRBJ1-1|TRBV12-3/TRBV12-4
ASNPTGPTEAF
>.|TRBJ1-5|TRBV12-3/TRBV12-4
ASSNMVGRNQPQH
>.|TRBJ1-1|TRBV21-1
ASSNLGKWDREAF
>TRBD1|TRBJ2-5|TRBV7-2
AGSLGQGETQY
>.|TRBJ2-2|TRBV10-1
ASSESRLNTGELF
>TRBD1|TRBJ1-1|TRBV20-1
SASYDRGTRNTEAF
>.|TRBJ2-7|TRBV5-6
ACSPGRSGEQY
>.|TRBJ1-5|TRBV9
ASSVGGFINQPQH
>TRBD2|TRBJ2-4|TRBV4-2
ASSQASGSAESIQY
>TRBD1|TRBJ2-3|TRBV6-4
ASTQSGTGTLTDTQY
>.|TRBJ1-5|TRBV7-2
ASSFQRDQPQH
>.|TRBJ2-1|TRBV7-9
ASENTDRGETQF
>TRBD2|TRBJ2-7|TRBV2
ASRREVYEQY
>.|TRBJ2-1|TRBV10-3
AISDSSSSYNEQF
>.|TRBJ2-6|TRBV10-3
AISERRTLLT